These 25 T cell receptor beta chains were sequenced from one sample in a study of T cell repertoires in ileal Crohn's disease. Using immunoSEQ multiplex PCR, the repertoire was profiled, and TCRdb retains in-frame clones only, with some absent. The table records more than 5,500 clones, over 60% of them present only once. As for time point: proximal margin of the surgical specimen (macroscopically non-inflamed). Sequenced input: ileal tissue. Source of these receptors: an adult with Crohn's disease.

This clone has a handful of counts. The chain combines TRBV9 with TRBJ2-2, with TRBD2 matching 13 bases. Germline lookup yields CDR1 SGDLS and CDR2 YYNGEE. The CDR3 is 15 residues long. With V trimmed by 3 bases and J by 11 bases, 7 bases remained unmatched. The CDR3 here is CASSDGLAGVGELFF. CDR3 nucleotides: TGTGCCAGCAGCGACGGACTAGCGGGAGTCGGAGAGCTGTTTTTT.

The rearrangement joins TRBV6-6 to TRBJ2-2, with D perhaps given as TRBD1 or TRBD2 (6 bases each). The CDR3 totals 15 residues. From germline, CDR1 is MNHNY and CDR2 SVGAGI (reference sequence). The germline V and J ends were trimmed by 3 bases and 4 bases, with 12 bases remaining between them. CDR3 sequence: CASSYRGGITGELFF. The CDR3 coding sequence is TGTGCCAGCAGTTATAGAGGGGGGATCACCGGGGAGCTGTTTTTT.

This chain links TRBV28 with TRBJ1-1, with D uncertain. The CDR3 is made up of 12 amino acids. Per the germline V gene, CDR1 is MDHEN and CDR2 is SYDVKM. Trimming took off 3 bases at V and 11 bases at J, with 13 bases between the two ends. CDR3 in amino acids: CASSFEGRRAFF. The CDR3 coding sequence is TGTGCCAGCAGTTTCGAGGGTAGACGGGCTTTCTTT.

The rearrangement joins TRBV5-6 to TRBJ1-1; a possible D gene is TRBD1 (5 bases). The CDR3 consists of 13 residues. CDR1 and CDR2 (germline): SGHDT, YYEEEE. V was clipped by 3 bases and J by 11 bases, with 17 bases between them. The CDR3 region is CASSSPSGAGAFF. The CDR3 nucleotides are TGTGCCAGCAGCTCCCCATCCGGGGCAGGGGCTTTCTTT.

This clone occurred a few times. The chain employs TRBV5-1 and TRBJ2-3; a weak D match, TRBD2 (5 bases). V lost 1 base to trimming and J lost 1 base, with 13 bases between them. The germline V gene has CDR1 SGHRS and CDR2 YFSETQ. This CDR3 is 16 amino acids long. The CDR3 region has the DNA TGCGCCAGCAGCTTGACAGTGAGCGGACGCACAGATACGCAGTATTTT. Its translation is CASSLTVSGRTDTQYF.

This clone was seen more than once but under ten times. J is TRBJ2-7 and V is TRBV11-1; possibly TRBD1 for D (5 bases). The CDR3 loop spans 15 amino acids. V lost 2 bases and J lost 3, with 14 bases in between. Germline assignment: CDR1 SGHAT and CDR2 FQDESV (reference sequence). This chain's CDR3 is CASSLTSPGFYEQYF. Here the CDR3 DNA reads TGTGCCAGCAGCTTAACTTCCCCAGGGTTCTACGAGCAGTACTTC. Complete variable domain (other parts from reference TRBV11-1 and TRBJ2-7): EAEVAQSPRYKITEKSQAVAFWCDPISGHATLYWYRQILGQGPELLVQFQDESVVDDSQLPKDRFSAERLKGVDSTLKIQPAELGDSAMYLCASSLTSPGFYEQYFGPGTRLTVT.

This clone occurred once. This chain links TRBV6-5 with TRBJ2-3; 10 bases agree with TRBD2. With 4 bases clipped from V and 4 bases from J, the junction kept 8 bases outside the gene matches. The CDR3 has 16 amino acids. Germline loops: CDR1 MNHEY, CDR2 SVGAGI. Here the CDR3 reads CASSSSASGSSDTQYF. The CDR3 nucleotides are TGTGCCAGCAGTTCGTCGGCTAGCGGGAGTTCAGATACGCAGTATTTT.

The V call is TRBV4-3, the J call TRBJ2-6, with a possible D match to TRBD1 (6 bases). The V gene's germline CDR1 is LGHNA and CDR2 YSLEER. There are 19 residues in the CDR3. Trimming took 0 bases from V and 1 from J, leaving 16 bases between them. CDR3 amino acids: CASSQDLFRGISGANVLTF. DNA of the CDR3: TGCGCCAGCAGCCAAGACCTTTTTAGGGGGATTTCTGGGGCCAACGTCCTGACTTTC.

The chain employs TRBV9 and TRBJ1-4; D gene unclear. The CDR3 sequence is 14 residues long. Germline CDR1 is SGDLS and CDR2 is YYNGEE. Between the trimmed V and J ends, which lost 0 bases and 8 bases, there was a span of 11 bases. CDR3: CASSVEGRPEKLFF. CDR3 DNA sequence: TGTGCCAGCAGCGTAGAGGGCCGCCCGGAAAAACTGTTTTTT.

The chain joins TRBV2 to TRBJ2-3; 11 nucleotides agree with TRBD2. J gave up 6 bases and V 2 bases, and 10 bases lay outside the gene matches. Germline-derived CDR1 and CDR2 are SNHLY and FYNNEI. The CDR3 covers 17 residues. The CDR3 loop reads CASSETPLAGGADTQYF. Here the CDR3 DNA reads TGTGCCAGCAGTGAAACCCCGCTAGCGGGGGGCGCCGATACGCAGTATTTT. The full variable domain, with the rest looked up from reference TRBV2 and TRBJ2-3, is EPEVTQTPSHQVTQMGQEVILRCVPISNHLYFYWYRQILGQKVEFLVSFYNNEISEKSEIFDDQFSVERPDGSNFTLKIRSTKLEDSAMYFCASSETPLAGGADTQYFGPGTRLTVL.

In nucleotides, the CDR3 is TGTGCCAGTAGGGATAACTATGGCTACACCTTC. Protein: CASRDNYGYTF. The chain links TRBV19 to TRBJ1-2; D is ambiguous. The CDR3 totals 11 residues. Trimming removed 6 bases at V and 1 base at J, with 3 bases between. The germline gives CDR1 LNHDA, CDR2 SQIVND (reference sequence). Variable domain in full (rest from reference TRBV19 and TRBJ1-2): DGGITQSPKYLFRKEGQNVTLSCEQNLNHDAMYWYRQDPGQGLRLIYYSQIVNDFQKGDIAEGYSVSREKKESFPLTVTSAQKNPTAFYLCASRDNYGYTFGSGTRLTVV.

The sample holds a few counts of this clone. The chain uses TRBV7-9 and TRBJ2-5; TRBD2 matches 13 bases. The V gene end was trimmed by 7 bases and the J gene end by 1 base; junction bases not matched to a gene: 6. CDR1 is SEHNR, CDR2 FQNEAQ, per germline (reference sequence). The CDR3 has 16 residues. The CDR3 region is CASTAGLAGIQETQYF. The CDR3 DNA sequence: TGTGCCAGCACCGCGGGACTAGCGGGGATCCAAGAGACCCAGTACTTC.

Turning to this clone: One end of the junction is discordant with germline, which a read error may explain. The rearrangement uses TRBV6-5 and TRBJ2-1; possible D gene TRBD2, 7 bases. The CDR3 is made up of 15 amino acids. CDR1 is MNHEY and CDR2 is SVGAGI in the germline V gene. The CDR3, as DNA: TGTGTCAGCAGAAAAGAGGGGGTTTCGGGAGGCGAGCAGTTCTTC. Amino acid sequence: CVSRKEGVSGGEQFF.

This chain uses TRBV7-8 with TRBJ2-7; D unresolved. This CDR3 region has 15 residues. CDR1 SGHVS and CDR2 FQNEAQ come from the germline V gene. With 5 bases removed from V and 4 bases from J, the gap between germline ends came to 18 bases. CDR3 protein: CASSPAVGFGYEQYF. The CDR3 nucleotides read TGTGCCAGCAGCCCGGCCGTCGGGTTTGGATACGAGCAGTACTTC. The full variable domain, its missing parts supplied by reference TRBV7-8 and TRBJ2-7, is GAGVSQSPRYKVAKRGQDVALRCDPISGHVSLFWYQQALGQGPEFLTYFQNEAQLDKSGLPSDRFFAERPEGSVSTLKIQRTQQEDSAVYLCASSPAVGFGYEQYFGPGTRLTVT.

The chain combines TRBV2 with TRBJ1-1; D perhaps matches TRBD1 (6 bases). Trimming shortened V by 8 bases and J by 5 bases, and 18 bases separated the two germline ends. This CDR3 region has 14 residues. Germline V lookup: CDR1 SNHLY, CDR2 FYNNEI. CDR3 nucleotides: TGTGCCAGCTCCTCCGAGGGGGGACGAACTGAAGCTTTCTTT. This codes for CASSSEGGRTEAFF.

The rearrangement joins TRBV10-3 to TRBJ2-3, with 9 bases aligning to TRBD2. The CDR3 covers 16 residues. Germline assignment: CDR1 ENHRY and CDR2 SYGVKD. The ends lost 2 bases at V and 4 bases at J; junction bases unmatched: 7. The CDR3: CAISEGGGGASDTQYF. In DNA form, the CDR3 reads TGTGCCATCAGTGAGGGTGGCGGGGGGGCCTCAGATACGCAGTATTTT.

This chain joins TRBV4-2 and TRBJ2-6; tentatively, D is TRBD1 or TRBD2 (5 bases each). Trimming cost V 1 base and J 1 base, with 11 bases left between them. CDR3 length equals 17 residues. The germline V gene encodes CDR1 LGHNA and CDR2 YNFKEQ. The CDR3 DNA is TGTGCCAGCAGCCAAGGGGACCCAGGGTCTGGGGCCAACGTCCTGACTTTC. Residues: CASSQGDPGSGANVLTF.

The CDR3: CASSLSPTGELFF. DNA for the CDR3: TGTGCCAGCAGCTTAAGCCCCACCGGGGAGCTGTTTTTT. The chain uses TRBV11-3 and TRBJ2-2, with D uncertain. Deletions cut 2 bases from V and 4 bases from J, with 5 bases between. Germline assignment: CDR1 SGHNT and CDR2 YENEEA. There are 13 residues in the CDR3.

This clone was recorded only once. This chain joins TRBV30 and TRBJ1-6, with TRBD1 as a possible D gene (5 bases). CDR3 length equals 14 residues. The germline V gene has CDR1 GTSNPN and CDR2 SVGIG (reference sequence). Trimming removed 0 bases from V and 6 bases from J, with 9 bases in between. CDR3 loop: CAWSVGQTNSPLHF. The CDR3 nucleotides read TGTGCCTGGAGTGTGGGGCAGACTAATTCACCCCTCCACTTT.

This chain connects TRBV11-3 to TRBJ2-1; 8 bases line up with TRBD1. Germline V gene sequence: CDR1 SGHNT, CDR2 YENEEA. V trimming: 0 bases; J trimming: 4 bases; junction bases outside the gene matches: 5. This CDR3 region has 16 residues. The CDR3 here is CASSLEQGAVYNEQFF. The DNA for the CDR3 is TGTGCCAGCAGCTTAGAGCAGGGGGCCGTTTACAATGAGCAGTTCTTC. Combining the CDR3 with reference TRBV11-3 and TRBJ2-1 gives the whole variable domain EAGVVQSPRYKIIEKKQPVAFWCNPISGHNTLYWYLQNLGQGPELLIRYENEEAVDDSQLPKDRFSAERLKGVDSTLKIQPAELGDSAVYLCASSLEQGAVYNEQFFGPGTRLTVL.

The chain uses TRBV5-8 and TRBJ2-1; D is undetermined. The CDR3 length is 13 residues. V gave up 0 bases and J gave up 5 bases, with 6 bases separating them. CDR1 is SGHTS and CDR2 is YDEGEE in the germline V gene. The DNA of the CDR3 is TGTGCCAGCAGCTTGGGCGGTGACAATGAGCAGTTCTTC. Translation: CASSLGGDNEQFF. Looking up the rest from reference TRBV5-8 and TRBJ2-1 gives the full variable domain: EAGVTQSPTHLIKTRGQQATLRCSPISGHTSVYWYQQALGLGLQFLLWYDEGEERNRGNFPPRFSGRQFPNYSSELNVNALELEDSALYLCASSLGGDNEQFFGPGTRLTVL.

The CDR3 DNA sequence: TGCGCCAGCAGCTTGGCGGGTTCGGCATTCCACGAGCAGTACTTC. Residues: CASSLAGSAFHEQYF. The rearrangement links TRBV5-1 to TRBJ2-7; no definite D call. The V gene lost 0 bases and the J gene lost 5 bases, with 15 bases spanning the gap. Germline CDR1 is SGHRS and CDR2 is YFSETQ. The CDR3 spans 15 residues.

The gene calls are TRBV30 and TRBJ1-1, with no clear D. Germline CDR1 is GTSNPN and CDR2 is SVGIG (reference sequence). V dropped 2 bases and J dropped 0 bases, with 4 bases sitting between them. The CDR3 covers 12 residues. The CDR3 is CAWSSLNTEAFF. CDR3 DNA: TGTGCCTGGAGTAGCTTGAACACTGAAGCTTTCTTT.

The chain has TRBV7-3 and TRBJ1-1; 10 positions agree with TRBD1. J gave up 6 bases and V 5 bases, and 6 bases lay outside the gene matches. CDR3 length equals 14 residues. Germline V gene data show CDR1 as SGHTA and CDR2 as FQGTGA. CDR3 DNA: TGTGCCAGCAGCGCGGGACAGGGGCAAGCTGAAGCTTTCTTT. It yields the protein CASSAGQGQAEAFF.

The chain joins TRBV4-1 to TRBJ2-3; the D gene is possibly TRBD2 (6 bases). There are 16 residues in the CDR3. Trimming stripped 4 bases from V and 1 base from J, with 15 bases between. Germline CDR1 and CDR2: MGHRA and YSYEKL. The CDR3 DNA sequence: TGCGCCAGCAGCCCGTCTGGGCGGGGCGGCACAGATACGCAGTATTTT. Protein product: CASSPSGRGGTDTQYF.